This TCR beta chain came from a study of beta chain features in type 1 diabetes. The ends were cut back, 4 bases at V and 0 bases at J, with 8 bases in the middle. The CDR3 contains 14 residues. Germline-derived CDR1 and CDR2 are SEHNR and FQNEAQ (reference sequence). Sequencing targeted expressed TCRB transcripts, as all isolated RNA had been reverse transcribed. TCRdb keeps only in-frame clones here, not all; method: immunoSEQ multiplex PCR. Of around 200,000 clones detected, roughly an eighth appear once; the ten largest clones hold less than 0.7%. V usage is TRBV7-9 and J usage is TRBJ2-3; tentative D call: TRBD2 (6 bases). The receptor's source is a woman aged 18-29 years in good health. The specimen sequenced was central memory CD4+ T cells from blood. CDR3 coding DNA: TGTGCCAGCAGCTCGGGAGTAAGCACAGATACGCAGTATTTT. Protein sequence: CASSSGVSTDTQYF.